What follows are 5 T cell receptor beta chains derived from one specimen sequenced in a study of blood T cell repertoires in COVID-19 (TCRdb year 2020). The library was produced with the immunoSEQ multiplex PCR assay. TCRdb's version of the immuneACCESS table is confined to in-frame rearrangements and falls short of the full clone set. An unresolved V gene accounts for under half of the shortfall where checked; the remainder is of unknown origin. This sample gives 190,000 or so clones in total; about 83% of them show up just once. The ten biggest clones cover just under 0.9% of the sample. The sequenced material came from peripheral blood. Every receptor here comes from a woman younger than 35 who had recovered from COVID-19.

The chain recombines TRBV27 with TRBJ2-1, with TRBD1 identical over 7 bases. The CDR3 runs 14 residues. V shed 1 base, J shed 5 bases, and the junction held 2 bases outside the gene matches. Germline V gives CDR1 MNHEY, CDR2 SMNVEV (reference sequence). CDR3 bases: TGTGCCAGCAGTTTATGGGACAGAGACAATGAGCAGTTCTTC. Encoded protein: CASSLWDRDNEQFF.

The rearrangement uses TRBV29-1 and TRBJ1-3; D is unresolved. This CDR3 spans 11 amino acids. CDR1 and CDR2 from the germline V gene are SQVTM and ANQGSEA. The V end lost 5 bases, the J end lost 2 bases, and 4 bases lay between the germline ends. In nucleotides, the CDR3 is TGCAGCGTTCGTGCTGGAAACACCATATATTTT. This sequence encodes CSVRAGNTIYF.

The J gene is TRBJ2-2, the V gene TRBV6-6; 8 nucleotides align to TRBD1. CDR1 MNHNY and CDR2 SVGAGI come from the germline V gene (reference sequence). The CDR3 runs 13 residues. After removal of 7 bases from V and 6 bases from J, the junction contained 4 bases not matched to a gene. The CDR3 DNA reads TGTGCCAGCAATATACAGGGGGCCGGGGAGCTGTTTTTT. Protein sequence: CASNIQGAGELFF.

The V gene is TRBV9, the J gene TRBJ2-1; the match to TRBD2 covers 12 bases. The V gene end was trimmed by 0 bases and the J gene end by 0 bases; junction bases not matched to a gene: 4. CDR3 length: 18 residues. Germline CDR1 reads SGDLS; CDR2 reads YYNGEE. CDR3 in DNA: TGTGCCAGCAGCGTAGGGCTAGCGGGAGGGGGCTCCTACAATGAGCAGTTCTTC. It translates to CASSVGLAGGGSYNEQFF.

The chain uses TRBV6-6 and TRBJ1-6; no firm D call. V was pared by 5 bases and J by 0 bases, with 8 bases between. This CDR3 is built from 15 residues. CDR1 MNHNY and CDR2 SVGAGI come from the germline V gene (reference sequence). Written as DNA, the CDR3 is TGTGCCAGCAGTCCACTACGCTCCTATAATTCACCCCTCCACTTT. This translates into CASSPLRSYNSPLHF.